This record looks at one T cell receptor (beta chain) sequence and its context. Antigen specificity is unknown. TCRdb reanalysed the 5' RACE reads using MiXCR and keeps one entry per CDR3 protein. The sample lists hundreds of thousands of distinct CDR3 sequences; about 12% were seen once. The record originates from a study of T cells after yellow fever vaccination. Background on the study: Preparing low-cell-number fractions relied on SMART-Seq v4 Ultra Low Input.

Study conclusions and caveats: Although most clonotypes did not, a small share appeared in both CD4 and CD8 compartments.

Material: PBMCs, obtained on the day of the yellow fever booster vaccination. This TCR was recovered from a young man who received the YFV17D yellow fever vaccine.

The CDR3, as DNA: TGTGCCTTAAGCCCCGACGGGAGAAAAGCTTTCTTT. Translating it yields CALSPDGRKAFF. The chain uses TRBV30 and TRBJ1-1; D unresolved. Deletions cut 7 bases from V and 9 bases from J, with 18 bases between. This CDR3 comprises 12 residues. The germline gives CDR1 GTSNPN, CDR2 SVGIG (reference sequence).